The clone carrying this T cell receptor (beta chain) was seen only once. This entry comes from a study of blood T cell repertoires in COVID-19. Overall study: Researchers got acute and convalescent COVID-19 samples from the United States, Italy and Spain. T cells, B-cell-depleted T cells, or PBMCs supplied cDNA or gDNA.

Per the germline V gene, CDR1 is LGHNA and CDR2 is YSLEER. Trimming stripped 3 bases from V and 2 bases from J, with 21 bases between. This CDR3 spans 18 amino acids. Original methodology: By means of reference gene primer amplification, nucleated cell counts were estimated. The protocol was immunoSEQ multiplex PCR, while the TCRdb copy is restricted to in-frame clones and leaves out a portion. V and J calls and clone size come straight from that table; D and trimming were deduced from the DNA. Counted here are 90,000 to 130,000 clones, around nine tenths occurring once; the ten biggest clones make up 4% to 5.5%.

The receptor's source is a human donor in a cohort sampled during active COVID-19. This chain links TRBV4-3 with TRBJ2-3; tentatively, D is TRBD2 (6 bases). Specimen: peripheral blood. The CDR3 region has the DNA TGCGCCAGCAGCCATAGAACCCCGGGGGTGCGGCCCACAGATACGCAGTATTTT. Protein sequence: CASSHRTPGVRPTDTQYF.